This T cell receptor (beta chain) came from a study of CD8 T cells in Susac syndrome. CDR3 length equals 15 residues. Trimming left V 0 bases short and J 6 bases short, with 15 bases between. Per the germline V gene, CDR1 is LNHNV and CDR2 is YYDKDF (reference sequence). Reverse transcription of about 0.5 to 1 ug RNA used random hexamers. One entry per CDR3 protein, called by TCRdb with MiXCR from the immunoSEQ multiplex PCR reads. The sample holds 100,000 to 150,000 distinct CDR3 sequences; 85% to 95% are singletons and the top ten take roughly 0.29%. This sequence was found in a human donor with Susac syndrome. This chain joins TRBV15 and TRBJ2-7; TRBD2 is a possible D gene (7 bases). The sequenced sample was CD8+ T cells from PBMCs. CDR3 in DNA: TGTGCCACCAGCAGAGATCAGGGGCCGGGGGGCGAGCAGTACTTC. It yields the protein CATSRDQGPGGEQYF.